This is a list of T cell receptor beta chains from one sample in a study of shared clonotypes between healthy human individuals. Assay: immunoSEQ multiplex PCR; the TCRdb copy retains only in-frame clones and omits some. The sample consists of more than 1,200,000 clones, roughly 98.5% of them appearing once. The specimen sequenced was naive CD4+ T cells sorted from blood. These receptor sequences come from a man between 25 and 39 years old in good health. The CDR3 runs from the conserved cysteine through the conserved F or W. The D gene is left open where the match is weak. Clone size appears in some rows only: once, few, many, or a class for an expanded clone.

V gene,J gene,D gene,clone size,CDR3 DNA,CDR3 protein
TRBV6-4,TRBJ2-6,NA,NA,TGTGCCAGCAGTGCAGGTTCGGGCTCTGGGGCCAACGTCCTGACTTTC,CASSAGSGSGANVLTF
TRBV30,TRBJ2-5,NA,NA,TGTGCCTGGAGCCCCATCACAGGGATTCGTACAGAGACCCAGTACTTC,CAWSPITGIRTETQYF
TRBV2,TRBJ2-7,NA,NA,TGTGCCACCGAGGACTCTTCCTACGAGCAGTACTTC,CATEDSSYEQYF
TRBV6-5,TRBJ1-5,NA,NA,TGTGCCAGCGGGTCCCCCCAGCCCCAGCATTTT,CASGSPQPQHF
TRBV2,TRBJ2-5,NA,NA,TGTGCCAGCAGTCCCCAGGAGACCCAGTACTTC,CASSPQETQYF
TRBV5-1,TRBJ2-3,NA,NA,TGCGCCAGCAGGGGGACAGATACGCAGTATTTT,CASRGTDTQYF
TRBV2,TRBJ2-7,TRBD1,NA,TGTGCCAGCAGTGGGGGACAGGGCTACGAGCAGTACTTC,CASSGGQGYEQYF
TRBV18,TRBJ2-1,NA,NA,TGTGCCAGCTCACCGTCAAGGTCCGGGCGCTCCTACAATGAGCAGTTCTTC,CASSPSRSGRSYNEQFF
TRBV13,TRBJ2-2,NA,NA,TGTGCCAGCCAGAAAACCGGTGCCGGGGAGCTGTTTTTT,CASQKTGAGELFF
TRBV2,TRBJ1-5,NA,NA,TGTGCCAGCAGTCTAGCGGGTTTCCAGCCCCAGCATTTT,CASSLAGFQPQHF
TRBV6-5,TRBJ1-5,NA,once,TGTGCCAGCAGTTACGGGGGGGTTGGGGATCAGCCCCAGCATTTT,CASSYGGVGDQPQHF
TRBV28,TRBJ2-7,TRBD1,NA,TGTGCCAGCATACAGGACAGGAGCTCCTACGAGCAGTACTTC,CASIQDRSSYEQYF
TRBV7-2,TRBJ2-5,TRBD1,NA,TGTGCCAGCAGCCAAATCCGACAGGGACACCGGCATGACTTC,CASSQIRQGHRHDF
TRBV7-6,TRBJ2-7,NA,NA,TGTGCCAGCAGCTTAGGGTTTAAGTCCAACTACGAGCAGTACTTC,CASSLGFKSNYEQYF
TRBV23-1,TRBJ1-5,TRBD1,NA,TGCGCCAGCAGTCTAGGGGACAGTTATAGCAATCAGCCCCAGCATTTT,CASSLGDSYSNQPQHF
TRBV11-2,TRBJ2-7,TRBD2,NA,TGTGCCAGCAGCTTAGCGGGTGGACTAGGCGAGCAGTACTTC,CASSLAGGLGEQYF
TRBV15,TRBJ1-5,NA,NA,TGTGCCACCAGCAGAGATCCGGTGGCTCAGCCCCAGCATTTT,CATSRDPVAQPQHF
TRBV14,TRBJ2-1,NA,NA,TGTGCCAGCAGCCATCGTGGGTCTAGTCGCTACAATGAGCAGTTCTTC,CASSHRGSSRYNEQFF
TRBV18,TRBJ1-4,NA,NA,TGTGCCAGCTCACCACTTGGACAAGTTGGGGGCAAACCGTTAACTAATGAAAAACTGTTTTTT,CASSPLGQVGGKPLTNEKLFF
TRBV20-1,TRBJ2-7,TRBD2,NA,TGCAGTGCTCGGGGGGGTTACGAGCAGTACTTC,CSARGGYEQYF
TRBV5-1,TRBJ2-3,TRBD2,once,TGCGCCAGCAGCTGGCTAGCGGGAGGAGTGAGCACAGATACGCAGTATTTT,CASSWLAGGVSTDTQYF
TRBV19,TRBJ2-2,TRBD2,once,TGTGCCAGTAGTACTAGCGGGAACACCGGGGAGCTGTTTTTT,CASSTSGNTGELFF
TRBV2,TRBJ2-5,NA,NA,TGTGCCAGAGGGACGCACCAAGAGACCCAGTACTTC,CARGTHQETQYF
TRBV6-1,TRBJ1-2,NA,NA,TGTGCCAGCAGCTCAAAGACAGGCAACTATGGCTACACCTTC,CASSSKTGNYGYTF
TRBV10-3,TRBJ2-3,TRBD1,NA,TGTGCCATCAGTCAGGGGGCAGGGACAGATACGCAGTATTTT,CAISQGAGTDTQYF
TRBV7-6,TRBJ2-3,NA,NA,TGTGCCAGCAGCCAGAGAGGTGATACGCAGTATTTT,CASSQRGDTQYF
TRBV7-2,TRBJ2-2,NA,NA,TGTGCCAGCAGCTTAGTCGGGTACACCGGGGAGCTGTTTTTT,CASSLVGYTGELFF
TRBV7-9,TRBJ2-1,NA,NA,TGTGCCAGCAGCCCATCTGGGTATGAGCAGTTCTTC,CASSPSGYEQFF
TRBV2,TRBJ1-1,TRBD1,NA,TGTGCCAGCAGTCGGGACAGCGTGAACACTGAAGCTTTCTTT,CASSRDSVNTEAFF
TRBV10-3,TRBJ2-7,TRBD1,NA,TGTGCCATCAAGGGGGCTGCCTACGAGCAGTACTTC,CAIKGAAYEQYF
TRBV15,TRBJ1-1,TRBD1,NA,TGTGCCACCAGCAGAGGCGGACAGGGGGGAATGGAAGCTTTCTTT,CATSRGGQGGMEAFF
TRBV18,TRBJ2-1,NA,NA,TGTGCCAGCTCACTTAGCGATTCCTACAATGAGCAGTTCTTC,CASSLSDSYNEQFF
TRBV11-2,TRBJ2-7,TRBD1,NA,TGTGCCAGCAGCTTGGACAGGGACCTCTACGAGCAGTACTTC,CASSLDRDLYEQYF
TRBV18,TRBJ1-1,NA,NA,TGTGCCAGCTCACTAAGGACGTACCGAGGAAGGAACACTGAAGCTTTCTTT,CASSLRTYRGRNTEAFF
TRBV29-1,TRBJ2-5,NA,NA,TGCAGCGTTGAATTCCGGGTCCAAGAGACCCAGTACTTC,CSVEFRVQETQYF
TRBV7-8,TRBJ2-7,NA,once,TGTGCCAGCAGCTTAGTTGCATCGAATCATTACGAGCAGTACTTC,CASSLVASNHYEQYF
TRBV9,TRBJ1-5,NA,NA,TGTGCCAGCTTGCATCAGCCCCAGCATTTT,CASLHQPQHF
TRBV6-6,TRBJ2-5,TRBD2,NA,TGTGCCAGCAGCTTCCGGGACTACCCCCAAGAGACCCAGTACTTC,CASSFRDYPQETQYF
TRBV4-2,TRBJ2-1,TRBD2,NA,TGTGCCAGCAGCCAAGATAAATATGGATCTGGGACTAGAGGTTACAATGAGCAGTTCTTC,CASSQDKYGSGTRGYNEQFF
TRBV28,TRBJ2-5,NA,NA,TGTGCCAGCAGTACTCAAGAGACCCAGTACTTC,CASSTQETQYF
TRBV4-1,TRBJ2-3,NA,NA,TGCGCCAGCAGCCAAAACTCGGCCACAGATACGCAGTATTTT,CASSQNSATDTQYF
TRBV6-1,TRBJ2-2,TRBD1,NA,TGTGCCAGCAGTGCGCGACGACAGGGGCGCCCCCACGGGGAGCTGTTTTTT,CASSARRQGRPHGELFF
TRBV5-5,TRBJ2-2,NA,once,TGTGCCAGCCTTAGGGCGGGCACCGGGGAGCTGTTTTTT,CASLRAGTGELFF
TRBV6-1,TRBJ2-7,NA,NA,TGTGCCAGCACTCGGGCTTACGAGCAGTACTTC,CASTRAYEQYF
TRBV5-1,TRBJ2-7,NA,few,TGCGCCAGCAGCGCCCTCTACGAGCAGTACTTC,CASSALYEQYF
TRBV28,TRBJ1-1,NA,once,TGTGCCAGCAGTTTAAAAGGGGTCACTGAAGCTTTCTTT,CASSLKGVTEAFF
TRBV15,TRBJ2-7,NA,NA,TGTGCCACCAGCAGAGATCCGGGCAGGGGCTACGAGCAGTACTTC,CATSRDPGRGYEQYF